The rows below give T cell receptor beta chains drawn from one sample of a study of human T cells and chemical hapten exposure. One entry per CDR3 protein results from TCRdb running MiXCR on the RACE reads. Of fewer than 200,000 distinct CDR3 sequences detected, approximately 31% appear once; the ten largest clones hold just under 3%. Sequencing used whole blood, obtained in connection with sensitization to the hapten diphenylcyclopropenone (DPC). Receptors originate from a woman in her 30s with alopecia areata. Some clones in this sample may be carry-over from other donors' samples. The CDR3 runs from the conserved cysteine through the conserved F or W. The order of the fields is clone size, D gene, J gene, V gene, CDR3 DNA, CDR3 protein. D genes are given only for firm matches. The size entry is marked missing in some rows and otherwise reads once, few, many or a size class.

few	.	TRBJ2-3	TRBV7-2	TGTGCCAGCAGCTTACAGCTTACAGATACGCAGTATTTT	CASSLQLTDTQYF
once	.	TRBJ2-3	TRBV7-9	TGTGCCAGCAGCTTAAGGCGGGATACGCAGTATTTT	CASSLRRDTQYF
few	.	TRBJ2-2	TRBV2	TGTGCTACTAGTTCCGGGACCCGCAACACCGGGGAGCTGTTTTTT	CATSSGTRNTGELFF
.	.	TRBJ1-1	TRBV7-9	TGTGCCAGCAGCCCTTTTAACACTGAAGCTTTCTTT	CASSPFNTEAFF
.	TRBD2	TRBJ2-6	TRBV9	TGTGCCAGCAGCGAAGCGGCTAGCGGGGTTGGGGCCAACGTCCTGACTTTC	CASSEAASGVGANVLTF
.	.	TRBJ2-1	TRBV7-2	TGTGCCAGCAGCTTAAGCGGACCAACCTACAATGAGCAGTTCTTC	CASSLSGPTYNEQFF
.	.	TRBJ1-6	TRBV28	TGTGCCAGCAGTTTATTGGCAGGGGCAAATTCACCCCTCCACTTT	CASSLLAGANSPLHF
.	.	TRBJ2-1	TRBV5-1	TGCGCCAGCAGCATTAGTAAGCTAAATGAGCAGTTCTTC	CASSISKLNEQFF
few	TRBD2	TRBJ2-3	TRBV29-1	TGCAGCGTTGGGATAGCGGGAGGGAGAGATACGCAGTATTTT	CSVGIAGGRDTQYF
few	TRBD1	TRBJ2-3	TRBV29-1	TGCAGCGGCCGGACAGGAACAGATACGCAGTATTTT	CSGRTGTDTQYF
.	.	TRBJ1-2	TRBV12-3/TRBV12-4	TGTGCCAGCAGTGCGAACCGGGCAGAGGATGGCTACACCTTC	CASSANRAEDGYTF
few	.	TRBJ2-7	TRBV28	TGTGCCAGCAGTTCGACCGGGCGCTCCTACGAGCAGTACTTC	CASSSTGRSYEQYF
few	.	TRBJ2-5	TRBV5-1	TGCGCCAGCAGCCGGGGGCAGGGGAGCCAAGAGACCCAGTACTTC	CASSRGQGSQETQYF
.	TRBD1	TRBJ1-5	TRBV10-3	TGTGCCATCAGCGCCGGGACAGGCAATCAGCCCCAGCATTTT	CAISAGTGNQPQHF
few	.	TRBJ2-7	TRBV18	TGTGCCAGCTCACCAGAGACAGGACCACTCTCCTACGAGCAGTACTTC	CASSPETGPLSYEQYF
.	.	TRBJ1-5	TRBV21-1	TGTGCCAGACAGGGTGGCAATCAGCCCCAGCATTTT	CARQGGNQPQHF
few	.	TRBJ1-1	TRBV5-1	TGCGCCAGCGGCGGCGCCCTGAACACTGAAGCTTTCTTT	CASGGALNTEAFF
.	TRBD2	TRBJ2-7	TRBV15	TGTGCCACCAGCAGACCCGGACTAGCGGGAGTTCACGAGCAGTACTTC	CATSRPGLAGVHEQYF
few	.	TRBJ2-3	TRBV6-5	TGTGCCAGCAGCCATCGGCCGGGCCCCTTGGCAGATACGCAGTATTTT	CASSHRPGPLADTQYF
few	TRBD1	TRBJ1-5	TRBV6-5	TGTGCCAGCAGTGCCAGGGGGCTCAATCAGCCCCAGCATTTT	CASSARGLNQPQHF
.	.	TRBJ2-3	TRBV4-1	TGCGCCAGCGGACAGCTTAGCACAGATACGCAGTATTTT	CASGQLSTDTQYF